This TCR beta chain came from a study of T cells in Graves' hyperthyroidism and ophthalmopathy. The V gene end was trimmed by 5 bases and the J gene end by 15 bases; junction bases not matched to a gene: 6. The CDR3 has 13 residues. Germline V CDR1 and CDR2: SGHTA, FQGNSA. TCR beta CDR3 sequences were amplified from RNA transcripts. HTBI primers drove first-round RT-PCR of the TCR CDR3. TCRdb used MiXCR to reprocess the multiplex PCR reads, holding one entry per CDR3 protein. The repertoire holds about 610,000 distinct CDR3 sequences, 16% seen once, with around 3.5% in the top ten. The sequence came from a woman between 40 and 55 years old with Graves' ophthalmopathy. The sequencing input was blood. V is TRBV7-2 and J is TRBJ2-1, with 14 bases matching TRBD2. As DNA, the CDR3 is TGTGCCAGCAGCCCGGGGACTAGCGGGAGTTTGTTCTTC. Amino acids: CASSPGTSGSLFF.